A single sample is the source of the 2 T cell receptor beta chains below, sequenced in a study of blood T cell repertoires in COVID-19. Sequencing used immunoSEQ multiplex PCR; TCRdb keeps in-frame clones, though not all of them. The sample contains around 330,000 clones, roughly 90% of which appear only once. Input material: peripheral blood. Receptors originate from a woman between 50 and 59 years old with active or convalescent COVID-19.

J is TRBJ1-4 and V is TRBV4-1; 8 nucleotides line up with TRBD1. Germline V gene data show CDR1 as MGHRA and CDR2 as YSYEKL. The CDR3 covers 14 residues. The ends lost 1 base at V and 8 bases at J; junction bases unmatched: 3. The CDR3 loop reads CASSQGQGTEKLFF. CDR3 bases: TGCGCCAGCAGCCAAGGACAGGGGACCGAAAAACTGTTTTTT.

V usage is TRBV28 and J usage is TRBJ1-1; 8 positions match TRBD1. The length of the CDR3 is 15 residues. The germline gives CDR1 MDHEN, CDR2 SYDVKM. Trimming cost V 3 bases and J 3 bases; bases outside gene matches: 6. The CDR3 here is CASSFLTGGDTEAFF. The DNA of the CDR3 is TGTGCCAGCAGTTTCCTTACAGGGGGTGACACTGAAGCTTTCTTT.